These 9 T cell receptor beta chains came from one sample sequenced in a study of T cell repertoires in cytomegalovirus infection (dated by TCRdb to between 2019 and 2020). The sample was run on an Illumina HiSeq 1500. TCRdb trimmed the raw reads at Q25, called clones with MiXCR and kept productive beta chains. Entries that share a CDR3 protein sequence are merged under the most common genes and DNA. The sample includes about 890,000 distinct CDR3 sequences, with less than 40% observed a single time. In total, the top ten clones hold roughly 13% of the sample. The intended sense of this specimen's treatment or condition label: in vitro stimulation with specific CMV peptide epitopes to enrich CMV-specific T cells. These receptors lack a known antigen. The specimen was cultured CD8+ T cells from PBMCs, collected from culture after CMV antigen stimulation. The source of these receptors is a human donor in good health (CMV status not recorded). Some clones in this sample may be carry-over from other donors' samples.

This clonotype was seen a few times. The chain recombines TRBV27 with TRBJ2-3, with TRBD2 matching 8 bases. J lost 6 bases, V lost 0 bases, and 11 bases had no gene match. CDR1 and CDR2 (germline): MNHEY, SMNVEV (reference sequence). This CDR3 is built from 17 residues. Here the CDR3 reads CASSLSPPGLGADTQYF. The CDR3 nucleotides read TGTGCCAGCAGTTTATCACCTCCGGGACTAGGGGCCGATACGCAGTATTTT.

This clonotype was seen at least ten times. The rearrangement joins TRBV7-9 to TRBJ1-1; no definite D call. The germline gives CDR1 SEHNR, CDR2 FQNEAQ (reference sequence). V dropped 6 bases and J dropped 0 bases, with 14 bases sitting between them. The CDR3 has 15 residues. Here the CDR3 reads CASRPDRDLNTEAFF. CDR3 bases: TGTGCCAGCAGACCAGACCGGGATTTGAACACTGAAGCTTTCTTT.

The gene calls are TRBV7-2 and TRBJ2-7; TRBD2 agrees at 14 bases. Germline values: CDR1 SGHTA, CDR2 FQGNSA. V shed 5 bases, J shed 6 bases, and the junction held 3 bases outside the gene matches. This CDR3 is built from 14 residues. The CDR3 reads CASSAGTSGGEQYV. The CDR3 coding sequence is TGTGCCAGCAGCGCTGGGACTAGCGGGGGCGAGCAGTACGTC.

This clonotype was counted many times. This chain uses TRBV18 with TRBJ2-1; D ambiguous. Germline-derived CDR1 and CDR2 are KGHSH and LQKENI. V was clipped by 8 bases and J by 10 bases, with 9 bases between them. The CDR3 contains 10 residues. CDR3 region: CASSSDEQFF. Here the CDR3 DNA reads TGTGCCAGCAGCTCCGACGAGCAGTTCTTC.

The gene calls are TRBV6-2 or TRBV6-3 and TRBJ2-1, with D unresolved. Trimming removed 3 bases from V and 2 bases from J, with 11 bases in between. Germline CDR1 is MNHEY and CDR2 is SVGEGT. This CDR3 spans 15 amino acids. The CDR3 loop reads CASSYLGSTYNEQFF. In DNA, the CDR3 is TGTGCCAGCAGTTATTTGGGCAGTACCTACAATGAGCAGTTCTTC.

Only a few counts were recorded for this clonotype. The chain recombines TRBV28 with TRBJ2-3, with 11 nucleotides matching TRBD1. The CDR3 runs to 16 residues. V lost 5 bases and J lost 4; bases outside the gene matches: 8. Germline CDR1 MDHEN, CDR2 SYDVKM. CDR3 amino acids: CASSATDRGLADTQYF. The CDR3 nucleotides are TGTGCCAGCAGTGCCACGGACAGGGGGCTGGCAGATACGCAGTATTTT.

The chain couples TRBV5-5 to TRBJ1-2; the D gene is possibly TRBD1 (5 bases). V was cut by 4 bases and J by 2 bases, with 12 bases left in between. The CDR3 runs 14 residues. Looked up from germline, CDR1 is SGHKS and CDR2 is YYEKEE (reference sequence). The CDR3 nucleotides read TGTGCCAGCAGCCCTTGGGGGGGAAACTATGGCTACACCTTC. It translates to CASSPWGGNYGYTF.

J is TRBJ2-1 and V is TRBV19; D could derive from TRBD1 or TRBD2 (5 bases each). The CDR3 consists of 14 residues. V lost 5 bases and J lost 5, with 13 bases in between. Germline CDR1 reads LNHDA; CDR2 reads SQIVND (reference sequence). CDR3 in DNA: TGTGCCAGTAGTTGGGGGACGTTTAACAATGAGCAGTTCTTC. Protein: CASSWGTFNNEQFF.

This clonotype was found a few times. J is TRBJ1-5 and V is TRBV7-9; D unresolved. Looked up from germline, CDR1 is SEHNR and CDR2 is FQNEAQ (reference sequence). V was cut by 1 base and J by 3 bases, with 13 bases left in between. CDR3 size: 16 residues. The CDR3 DNA follows: TGTGCCAGCAGCTTAGGTACCGGGAGGAACAATCAGCCCCAGCATTTT. This codes for CASSLGTGRNNQPQHF.